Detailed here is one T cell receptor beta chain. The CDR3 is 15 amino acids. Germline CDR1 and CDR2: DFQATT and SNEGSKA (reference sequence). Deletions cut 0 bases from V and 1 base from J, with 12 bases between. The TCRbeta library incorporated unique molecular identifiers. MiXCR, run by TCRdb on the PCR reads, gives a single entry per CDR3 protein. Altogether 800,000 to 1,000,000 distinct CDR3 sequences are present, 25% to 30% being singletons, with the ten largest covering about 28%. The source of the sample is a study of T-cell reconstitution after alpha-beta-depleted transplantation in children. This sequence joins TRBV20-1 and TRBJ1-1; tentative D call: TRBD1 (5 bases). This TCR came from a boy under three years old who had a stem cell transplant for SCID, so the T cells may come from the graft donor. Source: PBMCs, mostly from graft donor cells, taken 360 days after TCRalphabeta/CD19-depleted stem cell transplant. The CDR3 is CSAREGTNRNTEAFF. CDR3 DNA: TGCAGTGCTAGAGAAGGGACTAATAGGAACACTGAAGCTTTCTTT.